The subject of this entry is one T cell receptor beta chain. Its antigen is not identified. The sample belongs to a study of early T cells in non-severe SARS-CoV-2 infection. In the study overall: With bulk RNA from unsorted whole blood as input, sequencing yielded unpaired chains.

Researchers tagged individual cDNA molecules with unique molecular identifiers. MiXCR, applied by TCRdb to the 5' RACE reads, yields one record per CDR3 protein. The sample records tens of thousands of distinct CDR3 sequences, around a tenth being singletons. Germline V gene lookup returns CDR1 MNHNY and CDR2 SVGAGI (reference sequence). Unmatched junction bases numbered 4, after V lost 5 bases and J lost 6 bases. The CDR3 is made up of 13 amino acids. Study results and caveats: Matching with VDJdb favored anti-spike CD8 responses (missing private and CD4 specificities).

The input for sequencing was whole blood, taken at baseline. This receptor was taken from an adult who was a healthcare worker with PCR-confirmed SARS-CoV-2 infection or an uninfected control (not recorded which). The rearrangement uses TRBV6-6 and TRBJ1-1; 9 bases map to TRBD1. CDR3 nucleotide sequence: TGTGCCAGCAGTCGGGACAGGGACTCTGAAGCTTTCTTT. It yields the protein CASSRDRDSEAFF.